This entry describes one T cell receptor beta chain. Its antigen is still unknown. No qualities accompany the bases; no much larger clone lies one base away. The CDR3 runs 14 amino acids, cysteine and phenylalanine included. CDR3 DNA is the only sequence kept; it has 42 bases, read in frame from the first base. V trim: 3 bases; J trim: 6 bases; unmatched bases: 4. The germline V gene encodes CDR1 SNHLY and CDR2 FYNNEI. This entry is derived from a study of cytomegalovirus exposure and HLA in healthy donors (dated by TCRdb to 2016 to 2017). Study-wide context: In an earlier analysis of 550 to 750 of the donors, less than 350 Gb of sequence data and 120 million or so unique TCR beta sequences from about 179 million T cells were reported. The study profiled the T cell repertoires of approximately 700 subjects by immunosequencing and related them to cytomegalovirus serostatus. Of the 398 genotyped donors, roughly 85% fell in the genetic ancestry cluster associated with self-reported Caucasian donors. All discovery cohort repertoires had been generated using a single sequencing platform. Along with the approximately 650-subject first cohort, a separate validation cohort of around 120 different subjects was used. The aim of the study was to test whether cataloging public T cell receptors could identify signatures of past pathogen exposure. Roughly 300 gigabases of sequencing data and approximately 85 million unique TCR sequences were included in an early release covering under 650 HLA-typed donors. A later genetic analysis took genome-wide SNP genotypes for about 55% of the roughly 670 donors and used that subset as a discovery cohort. Because of strong linkage in the cohort, 4 to 6 DR-DQ haplotypes were treated as single units for association and clustering. To decide whether each TCR beta V gene segment behaved as functional or pseudogenic, an earlier analysis of 587 of the donors relied on high-throughput TCR beta sequencing. In a later analysis, previously published TCR beta repertoires from hundreds of donors were re-analyzed and high-resolution HLA genotyping was added so that TCR occurrence patterns could be studied. Rather than using new phenotypic data, the later analysis identified candidate immune exposures from TCR beta sequences and from how often those sequences occurred across donors. To predict cytomegalovirus infection status, the study brought together high-throughput TCR immunosequencing, statistical association of individual TCRs with disease status, and machine learning. Donor age, sex, ethnicity and CMV serostatus were collected together with the repertoire data. The number of donors typed differed by locus, with roughly 620-630 for A, B, C, DRB1 and DQB1, about 500 for DQA1, about 610 for DPA1, and some 440 for DPB1. On average, around 200,000 unique TCR beta nucleotide sequences were sequenced per donor among 398 genotyped donors of the cohort, with 15% to 20% of those sequences being non-productive. HLA typing covered class I and class II loci at four-digit resolution. Findings and caveats that apply to the study as a whole: It was suggested by the authors that the approach could potentially be generalized to other disease states and immunological phenotypes. In an earlier analysis of some 500 of the donors, most TCR beta V segments appeared in productive rearrangements about 87% or about 30% of the time, broadly matching IMGT annotations. Most CMV-associated TCR beta chains appeared to be HLA-restricted in a later analysis, and the HLA associations seemed to be driven largely by CMV exposure. Assigning TCR associations to individual alleles was difficult when HLA alleles, especially DR and DQ, strongly co-occurred. CMV serostatus was the only immune exposure information available for the cohort. Cytomegalovirus status was reported to be diagnosed by the classifier with high specificity and sensitivity in both the original and validation cohorts. The sequencing pipeline was judged likely to have produced a cluster of highly shared sequence variants as a technical artifact. In a later analysis, HLA-associated TCR beta chains were found to be more clonally expanded and to have lower generation probabilities than equally common non-associated chains. Linkage disequilibrium might explain the correlated functional status among segregating V segments, but an unknown experimental factor could not be excluded. A later analysis reported that several top co-occurrence clusters appeared linked to parvovirus B19, influenza, CMV and Epstein-Barr virus. The presence/absence analyses assumed that sequencing depth was roughly uniform across donors, and that assumption may not be true. According to a later analysis, TCR association rates differed among HLA loci, with DRB1 alleles showing the most associated TCRs and HLA-C alleles showing the fewest. In a later genetic analysis, fewer N-insertions in productive TCRs were reported among donors in an Asian-associated ancestry cluster than the roughly 640-donor mean. Because the 87-base-pair reads could not distinguish some IMGT-functional V segments, including TRBV6-2 and TRBV6-3, those segments were excluded. Because HLA typing was missing for some donors at each locus, association tests included only the typed subset. In a later analysis, 16,951 TCR beta sequences were associated with specific HLA alleles at a false discovery rate of 0.05. In vitro tests confirmed that a few of the cytomegalovirus-associated TCR beta chains recognize cytomegalovirus antigens. Most TCR sequences were seen in very few donors, while some public TCRs were found in many individuals. The cohort was sequenced for TCR beta chains only, and without alpha or paired-chain data the features that could be detected were limited. In the study, some 180 TCR beta chains were listed as associated with cytomegalovirus. A further reported finding was that TCR beta sequences accurately predicted the HLA-A and HLA-B alleles for most subjects in the first cohort. A later genetic analysis associated a missense DCLRE1C variant with V-gene and J-gene trimming of TCR beta chains, and an independent cohort replicated the association. Because counts were too low, about 18 rarely observed V segments, including chromosome 9 orphons, were left out of the earlier analysis of over 550 of the donors.

The library was obtained by the immunoSEQ multiplex PCR assay. A mixture of 60 forward primers for TCR Vbeta segments and 13 reverse primers for TCR Jbeta segments was used in the multiplex PCR. The CDR3 region of rearranged TCR beta genes was amplified from genomic DNA by a multiplex PCR assay. On the Illumina HiSeq System, the amplified TCR beta libraries were sequenced as 87-base-pair reads. The paper's processing steps were these. Across the roughly 670 repertoires, a later analysis counted tens of millions of unique TCR beta chains, approximately 12 million of which were shared by at least two donors. Raw reads were error-corrected and collapsed into unique sequences by a nearest-neighbor algorithm in which closely related sequences were merged to remove PCR and sequencing errors. V, D and J gene segments were assigned by aligning CDR3 sequences to IMGT reference sequences. For a sequence to be retained, a match of at least six nucleotides to both a V gene segment and a J gene segment was required. A rearrangement counted as productive if the CDR3 had no stop codons and remained in frame with V and J, and every other rearrangement counted as non-productive. Following IMGT convention, CDR3 was defined as the stretch from the second conserved V-encoded cysteine up to the conserved J-encoded phenylalanine. Sequences without an unambiguous match to a single V gene segment were excluded from the earlier analysis of 450 to 650 of the donors. An earlier analysis of 500 to 600 of the donors classified V segments as functional when productive rearrangements were above 56.7% and as segregating when the standard deviation between donors was above 5%. A statistical classification framework was developed to diagnose cytomegalovirus status using the catalog of TCR beta chain sequences. In a later analysis, TCR nucleotide sequences were compared against IMGT/GENE-DB human TR gene sequences so that V and J genes could be assigned. Using the TCRdist pipeline, a later analysis assigned CDR3 sequences along with most-parsimonious VDJ recombination scenarios. In a later analysis, each TCR beta chain was defined by its CDR3 amino acid sequence together with its V-gene family, and reads lacking a unique V-gene family were excluded. As a way to deal with suspected cross-contamination and a sequencing artifact, a later analysis dropped 592 nucleotide sequences that were highly shared and had low generation probability. In a later analysis, a clonal expansion index was calculated for each public chain from normalized within-repertoire ranks of inferred template counts. In a later analysis, generation probabilities were computed using a VDJ recombination model fitted to out-of-frame rearrangements, and the results were checked against IGoR. In a later analysis, hypergeometric tests were used to score TCR-TCR, TCR-HLA and TCR-CMV co-occurrence, with a repertoire-size bias correction applied to TCR pairs. A later analysis estimated false discovery rates by permuting HLA or CMV assignments 20 times. In a later analysis, co-occurring TCRs were grouped using DBSCAN, with TCRdist sequence similarity added in when clustering inside HLA-allele-positive subsets. Co-occurrence clustering excluded repertoires with fewer than 30,000 or more than 120,000 public chains, plus five with anomalous nucleotide sharing. The clones in this table, taken by TCRdb from immuneACCESS, are in-frame only. Not every clone is retained; where verified, under half of the shortfall comes from an unresolved V gene, and the cause of the rest is unknown. That table furnishes V, J and clone size, whereas the DNA furnished D and trimming. The sample profile shows fewer than 150,000 clones; 78% of them were found once. The ten largest clones take up roughly 6% of the sample.

In total, roughly 670 healthy bone marrow donors made up the cohort. Cohort members were all nominally healthy when sampled, although unrecorded immune exposures were likely present. The donor was CMV seropositive and was included in the group of some 290 seropositive cohort members. A peripheral blood sample was collected from each donor, and TCR beta sequencing was performed on peripheral blood mononuclear cells. Genomic DNA was extracted from the blood cell samples with the Qiagen DNeasy Blood Extraction Kit. This receptor was obtained from a woman aged 40 to 55 in good health and CMV-seropositive. Sample: PBMCs. The chain is encoded by TRBV2 joined to TRBJ2-1; TRBD1 aligns with 8 central bases. The DNA reads as follows: TGTGCCAGCAGTGACCCAGGACAGGGCAATGAGCAGTTCTTC. The translation is CASSDPGQGNEQFF.